The entry that follows covers one TCR beta chain sequence. Antigen specificity is unknown. The sample belongs to a study of OX40 agonist ivuxolimab in advanced cancers. Findings and caveats of the study: The study found that CD8+ T cells averaged more expanded clones than CD4+.

This CDR3 has 13 residues. Trimming took 5 bases from V and 7 from J; bases not matched to a gene: 6. CDR1 and CDR2 from the germline V gene are SGHVS and FNYEAQ. Produced via immunoSEQ multiplex PCR; TCRdb's table is partial and in-frame only. The profile shows approximately 49,000 clones, roughly 79% of them singletons. The rearrangement uses TRBV7-6 and TRBJ1-2; 8 positions agree with TRBD1. The sequencing used CD4+ or CD8+ T cells sorted from blood, collected in a trial of the OX40 agonist ivuxolimab. The source is an adult with an advanced solid tumor such as melanoma, head and neck, liver or kidney cancer. CDR3 region: CASSATGVFGYTF. The CDR3 bases are TGTGCCAGCAGCGCGACAGGGGTTTTTGGCTACACCTTC.